The following is a TCR beta chain sequence with its context. What it binds is not known. CDR1 is SGHRS, CDR2 YFSETQ, per germline. The CDR3 covers 14 residues. V shed 4 bases, J shed 1 base, and the junction held 4 bases outside the gene matches. These data are taken from a study of CD8+ T cells in alopecia areata. Peripheral blood, together with lesional scalp punch biopsies, was collected from alopecia areata patients. Findings and limits, study-wide: Mouse data revealed clearer TCR sharing than patient data did, a gap possibly tied to HLA.

Extraction of RNA preceded its reverse transcription into cDNA, which served as the sequencing template. The assay was immunoSEQ multiplex PCR, and TCRdb's table has in-frame clones only and misses some. The table has some 130,000 clones, 49% seen once; the top ten hold approximately 19%. The sample in question was CD8+ T cells sorted from blood, obtained at week 0. This clonotype was sampled from a human donor with alopecia areata. The J gene is TRBJ2-5, the V gene TRBV5-1, with 7 bases fitting TRBD1. The DNA for the CDR3 is TGCGCCAGCAGCCAATGGACAGGCCAAGAGACCCAGTACTTC. Translation gives CASSQWTGQETQYF.